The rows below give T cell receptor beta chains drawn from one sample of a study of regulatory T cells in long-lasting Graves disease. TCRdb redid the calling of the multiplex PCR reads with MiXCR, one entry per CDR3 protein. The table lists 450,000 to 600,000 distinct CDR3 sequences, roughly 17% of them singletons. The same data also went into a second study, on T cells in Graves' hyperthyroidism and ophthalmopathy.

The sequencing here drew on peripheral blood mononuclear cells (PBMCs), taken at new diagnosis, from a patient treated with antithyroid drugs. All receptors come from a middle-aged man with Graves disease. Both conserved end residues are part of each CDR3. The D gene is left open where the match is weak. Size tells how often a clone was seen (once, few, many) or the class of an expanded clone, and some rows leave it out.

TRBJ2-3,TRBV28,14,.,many,TGTGCCAGCAGTTTTGAGGGAAGCACAGATACGCAGTATTTT,CASSFEGSTDTQYF
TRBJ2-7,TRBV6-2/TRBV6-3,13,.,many,TGTGCCAGCACCGGCGTGGGGGTTTACGAGCAGTACTTC,CASTGVGVYEQYF
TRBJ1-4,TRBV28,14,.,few,TGTGCCAGCAGTTCGGGGAGGGCGGACGAAAAACTGTTTTTT,CASSSGRADEKLFF
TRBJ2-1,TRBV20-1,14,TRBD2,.,TGCAGTGCCTCACCCGCGGGGGGGGTCAATGAGCAGTTCTTC,CSASPAGGVNEQFF
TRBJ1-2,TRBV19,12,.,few,TGTGCCAGTAGGGGCAGGCGTCGTGGCTACACCTTC,CASRGRRRGYTF
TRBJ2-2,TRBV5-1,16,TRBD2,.,TGCGCCAGCAGCTCGAATTCCCAGCGGGAGGCTGGGGAGCTGTTTTTT,CASSSNSQREAGELFF
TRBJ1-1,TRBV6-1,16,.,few,TGTGCCAGCAAGTCGGCGTCAGGGGCGGGGGACACTGAAGCTTTCTTT,CASKSASGAGDTEAFF
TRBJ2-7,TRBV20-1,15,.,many,TGCAGTGCTAGAGGGCTAGGGCGCCTAGGCTACGAGCAGTACTTC,CSARGLGRLGYEQYF
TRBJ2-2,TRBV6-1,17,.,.,TGTGCCAGCATTACCTTCCCGAGGAGAACGAACACCGGGGAGCTGTTTTTT,CASITFPRRTNTGELFF
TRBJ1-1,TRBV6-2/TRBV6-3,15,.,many,TGTGCCAGCAGGACTTACAGGGTCAGCAACACTGAAGCTTTCTTT,CASRTYRVSNTEAFF